The rows below give T cell receptor beta chains drawn from one sample of a study of blood T cell repertoires in COVID-19. Some clones are missing from TCRdb's copy, which holds only in-frame ones; the method was immunoSEQ multiplex PCR. The sample consists of over 100,000 clones, 86% of them appearing once. The source material was peripheral blood. These receptors came from a man between 35 and 55 years old with acute or convalescent COVID-19. CDR3s include the opening cysteine and the closing phenylalanine or tryptophan. D genes are given only for firm matches. Expanded clones are given a class, and other clones once, few, many or no size at all.

J,D,V,size,DNA,CDR3
TRBJ1-1,NA,TRBV9,NA,TGTGCCAGCAGCGTAGTAGTTGAGGAGACTGAAGCTTTCTTT,CASSVVVEETEAFF
TRBJ2-5,NA,TRBV18,NA,TGTGCCAGCTCACCGGCGGGGTTTGGGGAGACCCAGTACTTC,CASSPAGFGETQYF
TRBJ2-3,NA,TRBV12-3/TRBV12-4,NA,TGTGCCAGCAGCCAGGGGACGCAGTATTTT,CASSQGTQYF
TRBJ1-5,TRBD1,TRBV19,NA,TGTGCCAGTAGTGTAGGGGGCGCAGGCAATCAGCCCCAGCATTTT,CASSVGGAGNQPQHF
TRBJ2-5,TRBD2,TRBV6-1,NA,TGTGCCAGCAGTGAAACTTCGGGTTTTGGGACTAGCGGGGGGAAAGAGACCCAGTACTTC,CASSETSGFGTSGGKETQYF
TRBJ1-2,TRBD1,TRBV19,few,TGTGCCAGTAGCCATGGGACAGGGGGAAACTATGGCTACACCTTC,CASSHGTGGNYGYTF
TRBJ1-1,NA,TRBV7-9,NA,TGTGCCAGCAGCTCGGGACAACACACTGAAGCTTTCTTT,CASSSGQHTEAFF
TRBJ1-1,NA,TRBV15,NA,TGTGCCACCAGCACAGACAGGTTTCGGAACACTGAAGCTTTCTTT,CATSTDRFRNTEAFF
TRBJ1-2,NA,TRBV27,NA,TGTGCCAGCAGTTTATTCGGCAGGGCTGAATATGGCTACACCTTC,CASSLFGRAEYGYTF
TRBJ1-4,TRBD1,TRBV30,once,TGTGCCTGGAGTGTCGGGACAGGGAGTAATGAAAAACTGTTTTTT,CAWSVGTGSNEKLFF
TRBJ1-5,NA,TRBV30,NA,TGTGCCTGGGAACCCCGGGGGACCAATCAGCCCCAGCATTTT,CAWEPRGTNQPQHF
TRBJ1-5,NA,TRBV5-1,NA,TGCGCCAGCAGCACCGGTGATAGCAATCAGCCCCAGCATTTT,CASSTGDSNQPQHF
TRBJ1-6,TRBD1,TRBV12-5,few,TGTGCTAGTGGTTCGGCCGGGACAGGGATGACACCCCTCCACTTT,CASGSAGTGMTPLHF
TRBJ1-1,NA,TRBV6-5,NA,TGTGCCAGCAGGTCCCCGGGGGGGGAAAACACTGAAGCTTTCTTT,CASRSPGGENTEAFF
TRBJ1-2,NA,TRBV7-9,once,TGTGCCAGCAGCTTGGGTTCGGGGTCCAGCTATGGCTACACCTTC,CASSLGSGSSYGYTF
TRBJ1-2,NA,TRBV20-1,NA,TGCAGTGCTAGTTCGGGCAGGGGCAACTATGGCTACACCTTC,CSASSGRGNYGYTF
TRBJ2-3,TRBD1,TRBV6-5,NA,TGTGCCACCAGGGGGCCAGATACGCAGTATTTT,CATRGPDTQYF
TRBJ1-1,NA,TRBV5-1,NA,TGCGCCAGCAGTCGCGAGCTCGGCGGCACTGAAGCTTTCTTT,CASSRELGGTEAFF
TRBJ2-6,NA,TRBV6-6,NA,TGTGCCAGCAGTCCCTTTTCGGGTGAACCTGGGGCCAACGTCCTGACTTTC,CASSPFSGEPGANVLTF
TRBJ2-3,TRBD2,TRBV4-1,NA,TGCGCCAGCAGCCAAGATGGGGGGGCCGGGACTAGCAGCACAGATACGCAGTATTTT,CASSQDGGAGTSSTDTQYF
TRBJ2-2,NA,TRBV5-1,NA,TGCGCCAGCAGCTTGGAGACCGGACTGACAAAGTCGAACACCGGGGAGCTGTTTTTT,CASSLETGLTKSNTGELFF
TRBJ1-5,NA,TRBV27,few,TGTGCCAGCAGTAGGACACCGCATCAGCCCCAGCATTTT,CASSRTPHQPQHF
TRBJ2-1,NA,TRBV6-5,NA,TGTGCCAGCAGTTACTCGCATACTAGCAGTGAGCAGTTCTTC,CASSYSHTSSEQFF
TRBJ1-6,NA,TRBV5-1,NA,TGCGCCAGCAGCTTGGACGGACGGGACTCCTATAATTCACCCCTCCACTTT,CASSLDGRDSYNSPLHF
TRBJ1-5,TRBD1,TRBV19,NA,TGTGCCAGTAGTATTTCTGGGACAGGGGGTACTCAGCCCCAGCATTTT,CASSISGTGGTQPQHF
TRBJ2-2,TRBD1,TRBV5-5,once,TGTGCCAGCAGCCCCAGGACAGGCGAGGTCGGGGAGCTGTTTTTT,CASSPRTGEVGELFF
TRBJ1-5,NA,TRBV4-2,NA,TGTGCCAGCAGCCAACGTCACAAACAGGCCGGCAATCAGCCCCAGCATTTT,CASSQRHKQAGNQPQHF
TRBJ2-1,TRBD2,TRBV7-6,NA,TGTGCCAGCAGCTTAAGGACTAGCGGGGGGGAGCGTGAGCAGTTCTTC,CASSLRTSGGEREQFF
TRBJ1-5,NA,TRBV30,NA,TGTGCCTGGAGTCCGGGAGGCAATCAGCCCCAGCATTTT,CAWSPGGNQPQHF
TRBJ1-1,TRBD1,TRBV2,NA,TGTGCCAGCAACATTCAGGGGACAGGGGACACTGAAGCTTTCTTT,CASNIQGTGDTEAFF
TRBJ1-2,TRBD1,TRBV6-5,NA,TGTGCCAGCAGTCCGGGACAGGGGGGTCCCTATGGCTACACCTTC,CASSPGQGGPYGYTF
TRBJ2-1,NA,TRBV30,NA,TGTGCCTGGAGTTCAAGCTCGGTCTACAATGAGCAGTTCTTC,CAWSSSSVYNEQFF
TRBJ1-5,NA,TRBV7-9,few,TGTGCCAGCAGCTTAGGGACTGTTGATCAGCCCCAGCATTTT,CASSLGTVDQPQHF
TRBJ2-2,TRBD1,TRBV5-8,once,TGTGCCAGCAGCTCTACCAGGGGGACCGGGGAGCTGTTTTTT,CASSSTRGTGELFF
TRBJ2-3,TRBD1,TRBV11-2,NA,TGTGCCAGCAGCTCACAGGGGCCTAGCACAGATACGCAGTATTTT,CASSSQGPSTDTQYF
TRBJ1-3,TRBD1,TRBV19,NA,TGTGCCAGTAGTACGGGGACAGGGTTTGGAAACACCATATATTTT,CASSTGTGFGNTIYF
TRBJ1-2,TRBD1,TRBV4-3,NA,TGCGCCAGCAGCCAAGAAACCGGACAGGGAATCTATGGCTACACCTTC,CASSQETGQGIYGYTF
TRBJ1-4,NA,TRBV7-8,NA,TGTGCCAGCAGTTCCACCGGGGCAACTAATGAAAAACTGTTTTTT,CASSSTGATNEKLFF
TRBJ2-2,NA,TRBV5-1,NA,TGCGCCAGCGCCAGTGGGGCGCGGACCGGGGAGCTGTTTTTT,CASASGARTGELFF
TRBJ2-7,NA,TRBV21-1,NA,TGTGCCAGCAGCATCTTAGCGGCTTACGAGCAGTACTTC,CASSILAAYEQYF
TRBJ1-1,NA,TRBV29-1,few,TGCAGCGTTGAGTCTCGGGGTTTTGGTGGAGCTTTCTTT,CSVESRGFGGAFF